This T cell receptor (beta chain) came from a study of human T cells and chemical hapten exposure. Unfractionated whole blood was the source from which total RNA was extracted. V lost 9 bases, J lost 5 bases, and 15 bases stayed unmatched. The CDR3 contains 18 residues. Germline lookup yields CDR1 MDHEN and CDR2 SYDVKM. TCRdb called the 5' RACE reads again in MiXCR, with one record for every CDR3 protein. The data show 81,000 or so distinct CDR3 sequences, more than 7.5% seen once. This chain joins TRBV28 and TRBJ2-1, with 14 bases that match TRBD2. The receptor was derived from a male donor in good health. The CDR3 region has the DNA TGTGCCAGTTTTCAGGGACTAGCGGGAGCCGGGTTGCACAATGAGCAGTTCTTC. It codes for CASFQGLAGAGLHNEQFF.